This is a list of T cell receptor beta chains from one sample in a study of shared clonotypes between healthy human individuals. Sequencing used immunoSEQ multiplex PCR; TCRdb keeps in-frame clones, though not all of them. Among some 1.5 million clones listed, more than 95% were seen once. The material sequenced was naive CD4+ T cells sorted from blood. The receptor source for this set is a man younger than 40 in good health. The conserved cysteine and the conserved F or W are not part of the CDR3 here.

V,CDR3
TRBV5-6,ASSRAGDQPQH
TRBV27,ASSLPGTADTQY
TRBV5-8,ASGPGHFYEQY
TRBV4-2,ASSQDWGSGNTIY
TRBV20-1,SARLAGRQY
TRBV20-1,SATQGGELF
TRBV27,ASSLSGIGLARTGELF
TRBV14,ASSRDLAGRKLF
TRBV7-2,ASSWLTSGSDEQF
TRBV9,ASSRTGITGGARDEQF
TRBV29-1,SVKVGGSRGYNEQF
TRBV9,ASSGLDRGGTEAF
TRBV19,ASSIASGIIEQF
TRBV27,ASSLVGGPWNEQF
TRBV5-5,ASSLIMTGGPYGYT
TRBV9,ASSVLGANTGELF
TRBV6-4,ASSDWLAGGGSPKETQY
TRBV5-1,ASSLNSVDSGTQY
TRBV5-4,ASRKRQGSNTGELF
TRBV11-2,AGRGQGESNQPQH
TRBV7-2,ASSQTGQTYSGNTIY
TRBV5-1,ASTPRQGLGGETQY
TRBV14,ASSPSFWSVYNEQF
TRBV10-3,AISDTGTSTDTQY
TRBV6-1,ASSTSGRGTDTQY
TRBV5-1,ASSSGGATSGRYEQY
TRBV9,ASSFAPNNEQF
TRBV10-3,AISGAGGRAEAF
TRBV5-1,ASNPQPGPPTSEQY
TRBV19,ASSRRLNPVGVRETQY
TRBV10-3,AISEYPGGAGQPQH
TRBV28,ASSHQGRDGQPQH
TRBV7-6,ASSLGTSGRGDTQY
TRBV27,ASSLPPGQGGDYNEQF
TRBV11-3,ASSSGGSGINEQF
TRBV18,ASSPPLQYYGYT
TRBV5-1,ASSLAASGPYEQY